This passage covers 17 T cell receptor beta chains from one sample sequenced in a study of CD8 T cells in ankylosing spondylitis. The study's findings and limits: Ankylosing spondylitis blood appeared to carry a characteristic TCR beta motif of seven to nine highly homologous variants.

No antigens are known for them. From the 5' RACE reads, TCRdb called clonotypes with MiXCR, one entry per CDR3 protein. The data contain about 510,000 distinct CDR3 sequences, roughly 5.2% of them singletons. Specimen: blood, either unsorted or a sorted T cell fraction (not recorded which). The source is a male donor with ankylosing spondylitis.

The V gene is TRBV19, the J gene TRBJ1-2; TRBD1 agrees at 7 bases. With 4 bases clipped from V and 6 bases from J, the junction kept 11 bases outside the gene matches. The CDR3 loop spans 15 amino acids. The germline gives CDR1 LNHDA, CDR2 SQIVND (reference sequence). This CDR3 reads CASSTIWQGENGYTF. In DNA form, the CDR3 reads TGTGCCAGTAGTACGATTTGGCAGGGGGAGAATGGCTACACCTTC.

In this sample, this clonotype turned up many times. V usage is TRBV25-1 and J usage is TRBJ2-2; 7 bases fit TRBD2. Germline V gene lookup returns CDR1 MGHDK and CDR2 SYGVNS. The CDR3 consists of 16 residues. V shed 1 base and J 2 bases; nucleotides not matched to a gene: 4. CDR3 sequence (DNA): TGTGCCAGCAGTGAATGGGGGGGTATTAACACCGGGGAGCTGTTTTTT. Amino acid sequence: CASSEWGGINTGELFF.

This clonotype was counted at least ten times. The rearrangement links TRBV7-2 to TRBJ2-5; no reliable D call. V dropped 2 bases and J dropped 0 bases, with 1 base sitting between them. Germline-derived CDR1 and CDR2 are SGHTA and FQGNSA. The CDR3 has 12 amino acids. The CDR3 reads CASSLNQETQYF. The CDR3 DNA sequence: TGTGCCAGCAGCTTAAACCAAGAGACCCAGTACTTC.

At least ten counts were recorded for this clonotype. J is TRBJ1-6 and V is TRBV20-1; D not resolved. V gave up 6 bases and J gave up 10 bases, with 19 bases separating them. Germline V gene sequence: CDR1 DFQATT, CDR2 SNEGSKA (reference sequence). The CDR3 is 14 amino acids. Here the CDR3 reads CSAASTITASPLHF. In DNA, the CDR3 is TGCAGTGCGGCCTCGACAATTACAGCCTCACCCCTCCACTTT.

In its sample, this clonotype was seen a few times. The rearrangement joins TRBV29-1 to TRBJ2-1; D may be TRBD2 (5 bases). This CDR3 region has 13 residues. Per germline, CDR1 SQVTM and CDR2 ANQGSEA. Trimming removed 7 bases from V and 5 bases from J, with 15 bases in between. As DNA, the CDR3 is TGCAGCGCGAGGGTAGCGACAAACAATGAGCAGTTCTTC. Protein: CSARVATNNEQFF.

This clonotype was seen repeatedly, ten times or more. This rearrangement joins TRBV4-3 to TRBJ1-1; D remains ambiguous. V gave up 0 bases and J gave up 5 bases, with 13 bases separating them. CDR1 is LGHNA, CDR2 YSLEER, per germline. The length of the CDR3 is 15 residues. CDR3 bases: TGCGCCAGCAGCCAAGATGTAGGAATGGGGACTGAAGCTTTCTTT. It yields the protein CASSQDVGMGTEAFF.

Many counts were recorded for this clonotype. The V call is TRBV7-9, the J call TRBJ2-1; D possibly matches TRBD1 or TRBD2 (6 bases each). This CDR3 has 16 amino acids. Trimming left V 1 base short and J 9 bases short, with 19 bases between. Germline V CDR1 and CDR2: SEHNR, FQNEAQ (reference sequence). The DNA for the CDR3 is TGTGCCAGCAGCTTAGTTGGACTACTACAGGGCGGTGAGCAGTTCTTC. This sequence encodes CASSLVGLLQGGEQFF.

This clonotype was recorded many times. The chain uses TRBV7-2 and TRBJ2-3, with 10 positions matching TRBD2. Germline loops: CDR1 SGHTA, CDR2 FQGNSA. The CDR3 is made up of 16 amino acids. V shed 2 bases and J 1 base; nucleotides not matched to a gene: 3. CDR3 amino acids: CASSLQSGGGTDTQYF. The CDR3 region has the DNA TGTGCCAGCAGCTTACAAAGCGGGGGGGGCACAGATACGCAGTATTTT.

This clonotype was detected ten times or more. The CDR3 loop is CASSARSTGVGEKLFF. Written as DNA, the CDR3 is TGTGCCAGCAGCGCCAGATCAACAGGGGTCGGCGAAAAACTGTTTTTT. The chain joins TRBV7-9 to TRBJ1-4, with 7 bases identical to TRBD1. Germline CDR1 is SEHNR and CDR2 is FQNEAQ (reference sequence). The CDR3 is 16 residues long. With 5 bases clipped from V and 8 bases from J, the junction kept 14 bases outside the gene matches.

In this sample, this clonotype turned up many times. The chain recombines TRBV29-1 with TRBJ2-7; 8 bases map to TRBD1. Germline assignment: CDR1 SQVTM and CDR2 ANQGSEA. Trimming took 4 bases from V and 4 from J; bases not matched to a gene: 3. The CDR3 runs 12 residues. CDR3 sequence (DNA): TGCAGCGTTGGACAGGGGCGATACGAGCAGTACTTC. As protein: CSVGQGRYEQYF.

CDR3 amino acids: CAWRGLADVTYEQYF. CDR3 nucleotides: TGTGCCTGGAGGGGACTAGCGGATGTGACCTACGAGCAGTACTTC. The rearrangement links TRBV30 to TRBJ2-7; 11 nucleotides line up with TRBD2. The CDR3 consists of 15 residues. CDR1 and CDR2 from the germline V gene are GTSNPN and SVGIG (reference sequence). V trimming: 3 bases; J trimming: 2 bases; junction bases outside the gene matches: 6.

This clonotype was picked up many times. This chain uses TRBV6-2 or TRBV6-3 with TRBJ2-1; D might be TRBD2 (5 bases). The germline V gene has CDR1 MNHEY and CDR2 SVGEGT. The length of the CDR3 is 17 residues. The V and J ends lost 5 bases and 1 base respectively, with 18 bases between them. The CDR3 reads CASSIMVGVESYNEQFF. CDR3 coding DNA: TGTGCCAGCAGTATAATGGTGGGAGTAGAGTCCTACAATGAGCAGTTCTTC.

This clonotype was seen ten or more times. The genes are TRBV6-2 or TRBV6-3 and TRBJ2-7, with a tentative D call TRBD1 (5 bases). Germline CDR1 MNHEY, CDR2 SVGEGT. The CDR3 extends over 14 amino acids. Trimming cost V 0 bases and J 1 base, with 7 bases left between them. The CDR3: CASSYSAGSYEQYF. The CDR3 DNA follows: TGTGCCAGCAGTTACTCGGCAGGGTCCTACGAGCAGTACTTC.

This chain uses TRBV6-5 with TRBJ1-6, with a tentative D call TRBD1 (5 bases). Trimming took 4 bases from V and 7 from J, leaving 8 bases between them. The CDR3 has 13 amino acids. The V gene's germline CDR1 is MNHEY and CDR2 SVGAGI. This CDR3 reads CASSSGLNSPLHF. The CDR3 nucleotides are TGTGCCAGCAGTTCAGGGCTAAATTCACCCCTCCACTTT.

This clonotype was seen repeatedly, ten times or more. The chain combines TRBV5-1 with TRBJ2-7; D is ambiguous. V lost 0 bases, J lost 6 bases, and 10 bases lay in between. The CDR3 has 13 residues. Per germline, CDR1 SGHRS and CDR2 YFSETQ. The CDR3 DNA is TGCGCCAGCAGCTTGGGTCCGGCGAGCGAGCAGTACTTC. Translated: CASSLGPASEQYF.

This clonotype has at least ten counts. This chain uses TRBV29-1 with TRBJ2-5; 7 bases align to TRBD2. J lost 4 bases, V lost 1 base, and 9 bases had no gene match. The CDR3 runs to 15 residues. The germline V gene encodes CDR1 SQVTM and CDR2 ANQGSEA. CDR3 residues: CSVEGTSAGAETQYF. CDR3 coding DNA: TGCAGCGTTGAAGGGACATCGGCGGGAGCAGAGACCCAGTACTTC. The full variable domain, with the rest looked up from reference TRBV29-1 and TRBJ2-5, is SAVISQKPSRDICQRGTSLTIQCQVDSQVTMMFWYRQQPGQSLTLIATANQGSEATYESGFVIDKFPISRPNLTFSTLTVSNMSPEDSSIYLCSVEGTSAGAETQYFGPGTRLLVL.

Many counts were recorded for this clonotype. J is TRBJ2-7 and V is TRBV5-1; 9 nucleotides align to TRBD1. This CDR3 has 15 amino acids. Per germline, CDR1 SGHRS and CDR2 YFSETQ. V lost 5 bases to trimming and J lost 1 base; unmatched junction nucleotides: 7. DNA of the CDR3: TGCGCCAGCAGGCATTCCGGGACAGGGTCCTACGAGCAGTACTTC. Translated: CASRHSGTGSYEQYF.